At least ten counts were recorded for the clone carrying this T cell receptor beta chain. Individual cDNA molecules each carried unique molecular identifiers attached by the library. TCRdb used MiXCR to reprocess the RACE reads, holding one entry per CDR3 protein. The sample carries about 380,000 distinct CDR3 sequences, approximately 5% recorded once. Trimming shortened V by 11 bases and J by 4 bases, and 8 bases separated the two germline ends. CDR1 is MNHNY and CDR2 is SVGAGI in the germline V gene (reference sequence). The CDR3 length is 10 residues. The data were taken from a study of human T cells and chemical hapten exposure. Across the study: Weekly diphenylcyclopropenone doses were given to patients' scalps across the roughly 22-week study.

As to time point: pre-sensitization, week 0. Treatment specified: therapeutic diphenylcyclopropenone sensitization with weekly scalp DPC. Ahead of each patch test application, blood was drawn. The source material was whole blood, sampled in connection with sensitization to the hapten diphenylcyclopropenone (DPC). The sequence came from a woman in her fifties or sixties with alopecia areata. Some clones in this sample may be carry-over from other donors' samples. The rearrangement joins TRBV6-6 to TRBJ1-1; D not resolved. Here the CDR3 DNA reads TGTGCCGCCGATGGCACTGAAGCTTTCTTT. Amino acids: CAADGTEAFF.